The next 17 T cell receptor beta chains were all read from a single sample in a study of blood T cell repertoires in COVID-19 (dated by TCRdb to the early 2020s). The library was obtained by the immunoSEQ multiplex PCR assay. TCRdb stores this immuneACCESS table with in-frame sequences only. Part of the clones is absent; in the studies checked, under half of the shortfall reflects unresolved V genes, and no reason is known for the rest. The sample yields roughly 230,000 clones; 65% to 85% were counted once. About 3% of the sample comes from the top ten. The sample consisted of PBMCs or T cells enriched from blood (not recorded which). These receptor sequences come from a man aged 45 to 65 who had recovered from COVID-19.

CDR3: CASSPRGETQYF. Here the CDR3 DNA reads TGTGCCAGCAGTCCCAGAGGGGAGACCCAGTACTTC. The chain carries TRBV21-1 and TRBJ2-5; the listed D gene, TRBD2, was not tested against the DNA. TRBV21-1 counts as a pseudogene. This CDR3 is built from 12 residues.

The rearrangement links TRBV5-4 to TRBJ2-1; TRBD2 is a possible D gene (6 bases). In germline, CDR1 is SGHNT, CDR2 YYREEE (reference sequence). There are 13 residues in the CDR3. Trimming pared 3 bases from V and 4 bases from J, leaving 8 bases between. CDR3 residues: CASSSGLYNEQFF. CDR3 nucleotides: TGTGCCAGCAGCTCGGGACTGTACAATGAGCAGTTCTTC. Full variable domain (outside the CDR3, taken from reference TRBV5-4 and TRBJ2-1): ETGVTQSPTHLIKTRGQQVTLRCSSQSGHNTVSWYQQALGQGPQFIFQYYREEENGRGNFPPRFSGLQFPNYSSELNVNALELDDSALYLCASSSGLYNEQFFGPGTRLTVL.

This chain connects TRBV6-6 to TRBJ2-7; possible D gene TRBD2, 5 bases. This CDR3 is 11 amino acids long. With 7 bases removed from V and 8 bases from J, the gap between germline ends came to 12 bases. CDR1 MNHNY and CDR2 SVGAGI come from the germline V gene (reference sequence). For the CDR3, the DNA is TGTGCCAGCATATCCAGAGGGCAGCAGTACTTC. Encoded protein: CASISRGQQYF.

As concerns this clone: Other DNA sequences in the same sample also yield this CDR3. The chain combines TRBV6-5 with TRBJ1-2; 9 nucleotides agree with TRBD1. The germline V gene encodes CDR1 MNHEY and CDR2 SVGAGI. CDR3 length: 15 residues. The V gene end was trimmed by 6 bases and the J gene end by 2 bases; junction bases not matched to a gene: 7. The CDR3 DNA is TGTGCCAGCAGCTACACCGGGACAGGGAACTATGGCTACACCTTC. Translation gives CASSYTGTGNYGYTF.

This sequence joins TRBV3-1 (or the pseudogene TRBV3-2) and TRBJ2-5; D perhaps matches TRBD2 (6 bases). The V and J ends lost 1 base and 6 bases respectively, with 9 bases between them. Germline values: CDR1 LGHDT, CDR2 YNNKEL (reference sequence). This CDR3 region has 13 residues. The CDR3, as DNA: TGTGCCAGCAGCCAAGGCGGAGGGCAGACCCAGTACTTC. This codes for CASSQGGGQTQYF.

V usage is TRBV7-6 and J usage is TRBJ1-1; 7 bases line up with TRBD1. V dropped 1 base and J dropped 6; count of bases not matched to a gene: 5. CDR3 length equals 14 residues. The germline gives CDR1 SGHVS, CDR2 FNYEAQ. The CDR3 spells CASSLDRGGAEAFF. The CDR3 nucleotides are TGTGCCAGCAGCTTAGACAGGGGAGGAGCTGAAGCTTTCTTT.

CDR3 DNA sequence: TGTGCCAGCAGCTCAGTCTCGGGACAGCCTAACTATGGCTACACCTTC. It is translated as CASSSVSGQPNYGYTF. The V and J genes are TRBV7-9 and TRBJ1-2; TRBD1 agrees at 7 bases. Germline CDR1 and CDR2: SEHNR and FQNEAQ (reference sequence). J was trimmed by 0 bases and V by 4 bases; bases with no gene match: 8. The CDR3 spans 16 residues. The whole variable domain, remainder taken from reference TRBV7-9 and TRBJ1-2, is DTGVSQNPRHKITKRGQNVTFRCDPISEHNRLYWYRQTLGQGPEFLTYFQNEAQLEKSRLLSDRFSAERPKGSFSTLEIQRTEQGDSAMYLCASSSVSGQPNYGYTFGSGTRLTVV.

There are a few counts of this clone. The V gene is TRBV25-1, the J gene TRBJ1-1; D is ambiguous. This CDR3 spans 14 amino acids. Deletions cut 3 bases from V and 10 bases from J, with 18 bases between. Germline CDR1 and CDR2: MGHDK and SYGVNS. The CDR3 DNA sequence: TGTGCCAGCAGTGATGCAGGTCTCTCCGCCGGAGCTTTCTTT. This codes for CASSDAGLSAGAFF.

The CDR3 loop reads CASRVGQSYEQYF. The CDR3 nucleotides read TGTGCCAGTAGGGTGGGACAGTCCTACGAGCAGTACTTC. The chain uses TRBV12-3 or TRBV12-4 and TRBJ2-7; TRBD1 matches 7 bases. The CDR3 extends over 13 amino acids. V gave up 9 bases and J gave up 1 base; unmatched junction bases: 6.

The genes are TRBV3-1 (or the pseudogene TRBV3-2) and TRBJ1-3; no reliable D call. The V gene lost 7 bases and the J gene lost 4 bases, with 11 bases spanning the gap. This CDR3 spans 13 amino acids. Germline V gene data show CDR1 as LGHDT and CDR2 as YNNKEL (reference sequence). CDR3 DNA sequence: TGTGCCAGCATGACGACAAGGGGAAACACCATATATTTT. Translation: CASMTTRGNTIYF.

This clone has more than one count but fewer than ten. The chain joins TRBV5-1 to TRBJ1-1, with D hard to call. Germline CDR1 SGHRS, CDR2 YFSETQ. The CDR3 totals 14 residues. Trimming pared 6 bases from V and 0 bases from J, leaving 12 bases between. CDR3 in amino acids: CASKADTLNTEAFF. The CDR3 DNA is TGCGCCAGCAAGGCCGACACACTGAACACTGAAGCTTTCTTT.

The chain has TRBV19 and TRBJ1-2; 7 bases map to TRBD1. The CDR3 is made up of 15 amino acids. V lost 2 bases to trimming and J lost 8 bases; unmatched junction nucleotides: 11. In germline, CDR1 is LNHDA, CDR2 SQIVND (reference sequence). CDR3 nucleotides: TGTGCCAGTAGTATATTAGCACAGGGGAAAGGCGGCTACACCTTC. It codes for CASSILAQGKGGYTF.

This rearrangement joins TRBV5-1 to TRBJ2-7, with TRBD1 as a possible D gene (6 bases). The CDR3 runs to 12 residues. Germline CDR1 and CDR2: SGHRS and YFSETQ. V was trimmed by 5 bases and J by 6 bases, leaving 12 bases between them. CDR3 nucleotide sequence: TGCGCCAGCAGGGGGGCGTGGGGCGAGCAGTACTTC. Protein product: CASRGAWGEQYF. Full variable domain (remainder filled in from reference TRBV5-1 and TRBJ2-7): KAGVTQTPRYLIKTRGQQVTLSCSPISGHRSVSWYQQTPGQGLQFLFEYFSETQRNKGNFPGRFSGRQFSNSRSEMNVSTLELGDSALYLCASRGAWGEQYFGPGTRLTVT.

This rearrangement joins TRBV5-6 to TRBJ1-2; TRBD1 matches at 7 bases. Germline assignment: CDR1 SGHDT and CDR2 YYEEEE. CDR3 length equals 14 residues. The V and J ends lost 5 bases and 2 bases, in that order; junction bases with no gene match: 6. CDR3 nucleotides: TGTGCCAGCAGAAACAGGGGAGGCAACTATGGCTACACCTTC. Translating gives CASRNRGGNYGYTF.

The V call is TRBV5-1, the J call TRBJ2-3; D possibly corresponds to TRBD2 (6 bases). Germline loops: CDR1 SGHRS, CDR2 YFSETQ. Trimming shortened V by 3 bases and J by 6 bases, and 26 bases separated the two germline ends. The CDR3 contains 18 residues. The CDR3 DNA reads as TGCGCCAGCAGCTGGGCGAGAGGGGTCCGGGAGTGGGTGGATACGCAGTATTTT. As protein: CASSWARGVREWVDTQYF.

The V and J genes are TRBV7-2 and TRBJ2-3; 10 bases align to TRBD2. With 5 bases clipped from V and 2 bases from J, the junction kept 13 bases outside the gene matches. This CDR3 has 18 residues. Looked up from germline, CDR1 is SGHTA and CDR2 is FQGNSA. The CDR3 DNA reads as TGTGCCAGCAGCCGGCCCAAGCGGGAGGGCTCTTCCACAGATACGCAGTATTTT. Protein product: CASSRPKREGSSTDTQYF.

The chain joins TRBV2 to TRBJ1-1; possibly TRBD1 for D (5 bases). Germline V CDR1 and CDR2: SNHLY, FYNNEI. Trimming left V 3 bases short and J 6 bases short, with 20 bases between. This CDR3 region has 16 residues. CDR3 amino acids: CASSETGHHLGAEAFF. The CDR3 DNA reads TGTGCCAGCAGTGAGACCGGACATCACCTAGGCGCTGAAGCTTTCTTT.